The rows below give T cell receptor beta chains drawn from one sample of a study of blood T cell repertoires in COVID-19. Sequencing used immunoSEQ multiplex PCR; TCRdb keeps in-frame clones, though not all of them. Here the sample spans 130,000 to 150,000 clones, roughly 90% being singletons. Sequencing input: peripheral blood. The receptors shown here come from a man aged 45-60 years with active or convalescent COVID-19. The CDR3 runs from the conserved cysteine through the conserved F or W. A D gene is named only where the DNA matches it firmly. For some rows the clone size is stated as once, few or many, or as a class when expanded; others skip it.

abundance | j_gene | v_gene | d_gene | CDR3aa | CDR3nt
NA | TRBJ2-1 | TRBV6-5 | TRBD1 | CASSTGTGPRDEQFF | TGTGCCAGCAGCACTGGGACAGGGCCCCGGGACGAGCAGTTCTTC
once | TRBJ1-1 | TRBV16 | NA | CASSQSRGNTEAFF | TGTGCCAGCAGCCAATCAAGGGGGAACACTGAAGCTTTCTTT
once | TRBJ2-7 | TRBV4-3 | NA | CASSQEIQGSLYEQYF | TGCGCCAGCAGCCAAGAAATACAGGGATCTCTCTACGAGCAGTACTTC
many | TRBJ1-6 | TRBV7-2 | NA | CASSFVQGVPNSPLHF | TGTGCCAGCAGCTTCGTACAGGGAGTTCCCAATTCACCCCTCCACTTT
NA | TRBJ1-1 | TRBV28 | NA | CASSLGLAGTEAFF | TGTGCCAGCAGTTTGGGACTGGCGGGGACTGAAGCTTTCTTT
once | TRBJ1-3 | TRBV19 | NA | CASSIGVSGNTIYF | TGTGCCAGTAGTATCGGGGTCTCTGGAAACACCATATATTTT
NA | TRBJ1-6 | TRBV5-4 | NA | CASSLETGPLHF | TGTGCCAGCAGCTTGGAAACCGGACCCCTCCACTTT
NA | TRBJ2-7 | TRBV7-9 | NA | CASSPGNGDYEQYF | TGTGCCAGCAGCCCCGGGAATGGGGACTACGAGCAGTACTTC
NA | TRBJ2-7 | TRBV27 | TRBD2 | CASSFLLAGGREQYF | TGTGCCAGCAGTTTCCTTCTAGCGGGAGGGCGCGAGCAGTACTTC
few | TRBJ1-2 | TRBV7-2 | NA | CASSLISRGINYGYTF | TGTGCCAGCAGCTTAATCTCTCGAGGGATTAACTATGGCTACACCTTC
NA | TRBJ2-3 | TRBV15 | NA | CATSREGRSTDTQYF | TGTGCCACCAGCAGAGAGGGGAGAAGCACAGATACGCAGTATTTT
NA | TRBJ2-1 | TRBV18 | NA | CASSPERPSYNEQFF | TGTGCCAGCTCCCCGGAGCGGCCTTCCTACAATGAGCAGTTCTTC
NA | TRBJ2-1 | TRBV10-3 | NA | CAISEGQGSYNEQFF | TGTGCCATCAGTGAGGGTCAGGGGTCCTACAATGAGCAGTTCTTC
NA | TRBJ2-1 | TRBV6-5 | TRBD2 | CASLGLAGAFNEQFF | TGTGCCAGCCTGGGACTAGCGGGAGCCTTCAATGAGCAGTTCTTC
NA | TRBJ2-1 | TRBV28 | TRBD2 | CASSFPRLAGETGEQFF | TGTGCCAGCAGTTTCCCCCGACTAGCGGGGGAGACCGGTGAGCAGTTCTTC
NA | TRBJ2-2 | TRBV7-2 | NA | CASSPPRRGNTGELFF | TGTGCCAGCAGCCCTCCTCGGCGGGGGAACACCGGGGAGCTGTTTTTT
NA | TRBJ1-6 | TRBV18 | NA | CASSPPEGGNSPLHF | TGTGCCAGCTCACCACCGGAGGGAGGTAATTCACCCCTCCACTTT
NA | TRBJ2-3 | TRBV30 | TRBD1 | CASSTGQGPDTQYF | TGTGCCTCTTCTACGGGACAGGGGCCAGATACGCAGTATTTT
NA | TRBJ2-7 | TRBV5-4 | TRBD2 | CASSLEASGSRFSYEQYF | TGTGCCAGCAGCTTGGAGGCTAGCGGGAGTCGCTTCTCCTACGAGCAGTACTTC
NA | TRBJ2-1 | TRBV27 | NA | CASSLWSLARDNEQFF | TGTGCCAGCAGTTTATGGAGTCTAGCGCGAGACAATGAGCAGTTCTTC